The 29 T cell receptor beta chains below come from one sample, sequenced in a study of T cell responses to AZD1222 COVID-19 vaccine (dated by TCRdb to the early 2020s). Library preparation employed the immunoSEQ multiplex PCR assay. In its TCRdb copy, this immuneACCESS table keeps in-frame sequences only and misses some clones. Where compared with another copy, unresolved V genes explain less than half of these, and the others have no known cause. Counted in this sample were about 130,000 clones; around nine tenths of them appeared once. Jointly, the top ten make up 1.9% of the sample. The time point label of this sample denotes: baseline before first vaccination. This specimen was peripheral blood, taken on day 0 of AZD1222 vaccination. The receptors come from an adult in good health.

The V call is TRBV12-3 or TRBV12-4, the J call TRBJ1-2; D uncertain. There are 13 residues in the CDR3. V gave up 3 bases and J gave up 4 bases, with 9 bases separating them. CDR3 amino acids: CASSFGPTYGYTF. CDR3 DNA: TGTGCCAGCAGTTTCGGACCAACCTATGGCTACACCTTC.

The CDR3 region has the DNA TGTGCCAGCAGCGAGGGAGGGGGCAACAATCAGCCCCAGCATTTT. Its translation: CASSEGGGNNQPQHF. This rearrangement joins TRBV5-4 to TRBJ1-5, with 7 bases matching TRBD1. V shed 4 bases, J shed 3 bases, and the junction held 7 bases outside the gene matches. Germline-derived CDR1 and CDR2 are SGHNT and YYREEE (reference sequence). CDR3 length: 15 amino acids.

The chain joins TRBV9 to TRBJ1-2, with D perhaps matching TRBD1 (6 bases). This CDR3 has 12 residues. The germline gives CDR1 SGDLS, CDR2 YYNGEE. Trimming removed 3 bases from V and 8 bases from J, with 11 bases in between. The CDR3 DNA follows: TGTGCCAGCAGCGACAGGGTGACCGGCTACACCTTC. Protein: CASSDRVTGYTF.

The genes are TRBV7-2 and TRBJ1-2, with 7 bases lining up with TRBD1. With V trimmed by 4 bases and J by 7 bases, 12 bases remained unmatched. The CDR3 runs to 15 residues. Looked up from germline, CDR1 is SGHTA and CDR2 is FQGNSA. The CDR3 DNA reads TGTGCCAGCAGCTCCCTGGGGGGAGGGGGCGTTGGCTACACCTTC. Translated: CASSSLGGGGVGYTF.

The V call is TRBV2, the J call TRBJ1-1; 9 positions agree with TRBD1. The V and J ends lost 6 bases and 5 bases, in that order; junction bases with no gene match: 7. Germline V gene data show CDR1 as SNHLY and CDR2 as FYNNEI. CDR3 size: 14 residues. CDR3 sequence reads: CASSPGQGWTEAFF. The CDR3 nucleotides read TGTGCCAGCAGCCCTGGACAGGGGTGGACTGAAGCTTTCTTT.

The chain couples TRBV6-5 to TRBJ2-7; D remains unclear. Trimming shortened V by 0 bases and J by 0 bases, and 9 bases separated the two germline ends. Germline CDR1 is MNHEY and CDR2 is SVGAGI. The CDR3 is 15 residues long. The CDR3 protein is CASSYSPEGSYEQYF. CDR3 nucleotides: TGTGCCAGCAGTTACTCCCCCGAAGGCTCCTACGAGCAGTACTTC.

The chain couples TRBV7-9 to TRBJ2-3; the D gene is possibly TRBD2 (6 bases). V gave up 5 bases and J gave up 2 bases, with 14 bases separating them. CDR1 and CDR2 from the germline V gene are SEHNR and FQNEAQ (reference sequence). The CDR3 sequence is 15 residues long. The CDR3 loop is CASSPPGSSTDTQYF. The CDR3 DNA follows: TGTGCCAGCAGCCCACCCGGGAGTTCCACAGATACGCAGTATTTT.

The chain is built from TRBV4-1 and TRBJ2-1; D remains unclear. The V end lost 0 bases, the J end lost 12 bases, and 9 bases lay between the germline ends. The CDR3 totals 12 residues. Germline V gene sequence: CDR1 MGHRA, CDR2 YSYEKL. CDR3 DNA sequence: TGCGCCAGCAGCCAAGATCTAGGCCTGCAGTTCTTC. It yields the protein CASSQDLGLQFF.

The genes are TRBV28 and TRBJ1-1; D possibly corresponds to TRBD1 (6 bases). Trimming shortened V by 2 bases and J by 4 bases, and 11 bases separated the two germline ends. Germline-derived CDR1 and CDR2 are MDHEN and SYDVKM. The CDR3 length is 14 residues. CDR3 bases: TGTGCCAGCAGTTTAGGGGGCGTATTCACTGAAGCTTTCTTT. Translating it yields CASSLGGVFTEAFF.

The J gene is TRBJ2-5, the V gene TRBV5-6; no definite D call. This CDR3 has 16 amino acids. The germline CDR1 and CDR2 sequences are SGHDT and YYEEEE. Trimming left V 2 bases short and J 2 bases short, with 16 bases between. The CDR3 loop is CASSFSTRSQQETQYF. As DNA, the CDR3 is TGTGCCAGCAGCTTTAGCACGCGTTCGCAGCAAGAGACCCAGTACTTC.

The chain couples TRBV27 to TRBJ1-4, with 9 bases matching TRBD1. Germline CDR1 and CDR2: MNHEY and SMNVEV (reference sequence). The CDR3 sequence is 16 residues long. J gave up 8 bases and V 6 bases, and 13 bases lay outside the gene matches. The CDR3 sequence is CASRVFGGQGREKLFF. The CDR3 DNA follows: TGTGCCAGCAGAGTTTTCGGCGGACAGGGGAGGGAAAAACTGTTTTTT.

The rearrangement links TRBV4-1 to TRBJ1-1; no clear D. CDR3 size: 15 residues. V shed 3 bases and J shed 5 bases, with 16 bases lying between them. Per germline, CDR1 MGHRA and CDR2 YSYEKL. The CDR3 nucleotides are TGCGCCAGCAGCCAGGGGTTCTCCAGCGGGACTGAAGCTTTCTTT. Amino acid sequence: CASSQGFSSGTEAFF.

The genes are TRBV6-5 and TRBJ1-2; TRBD1 might be the D (6 bases). Germline V gene sequence: CDR1 MNHEY, CDR2 SVGAGI. V was cut by 2 bases and J by 6 bases, with 10 bases left in between. This CDR3 is built from 13 residues. DNA of the CDR3: TGTGCCAGCAGTTACCAGGCAGGGGATGGCTACACCTTC. Translating gives CASSYQAGDGYTF.

The chain links TRBV19 to TRBJ1-2; the D is unclear. In germline, CDR1 is LNHDA, CDR2 SQIVND (reference sequence). This CDR3 is built from 15 residues. V was trimmed by 6 bases and J by 3 bases, leaving 17 bases between them. In DNA form, the CDR3 reads TGTGCCAGTAGCATCGGCCCGTTAGGGTACTATGGCTACACCTTC. Its protein is CASSIGPLGYYGYTF.

The genes are TRBV2 and TRBJ1-5; no firm D call. Per germline, CDR1 SNHLY and CDR2 FYNNEI. Trimming removed 4 bases from V and 3 bases from J, with 10 bases in between. The CDR3 sequence is 14 residues long. The CDR3 DNA follows: TGTGCCAGCAGTGTAGCAGGAATCAATCAGCCCCAGCATTTT. It yields the protein CASSVAGINQPQHF.

V usage is TRBV5-1 and J usage is TRBJ1-2, with D tentatively TRBD1 (5 bases). Trimming took off 6 bases at V and 8 bases at J, with 11 bases between the two ends. The CDR3 has 11 amino acids. Per germline, CDR1 SGHRS and CDR2 YFSETQ. This CDR3 is CASTGGLGYTF. CDR3 nucleotide sequence: TGCGCCAGCACTGGGGGGTTAGGCTACACCTTC.

The gene calls are TRBV12-3 or TRBV12-4 and TRBJ1-2; a possible D gene is TRBD1 (6 bases). CDR3 length: 13 residues. Trimming took 2 bases from V and 6 from J, leaving 10 bases between them. The DNA for the CDR3 is TGTGCCAGCAGTTTAAGAGGGGGGGATGGCTACACCTTC. Its translation is CASSLRGGDGYTF.

This chain uses TRBV7-9 with TRBJ1-5; D unclear. Trimming cost V 1 base and J 8 bases, with 6 bases left between them. Germline CDR1 is SEHNR and CDR2 is FQNEAQ (reference sequence). CDR3 length equals 12 residues. Here the CDR3 reads CASSLGVEPQHF. CDR3 coding DNA: TGTGCCAGCAGCTTAGGGGTAGAGCCCCAGCATTTT.

The chain couples TRBV4-2 to TRBJ2-7, with 9 bases identical to TRBD1. With V trimmed by 0 bases and J by 3 bases, 6 bases remained unmatched. CDR1 is LGHNA, CDR2 YNFKEQ, per germline. This CDR3 region has 16 residues. The DNA of the CDR3 is TGTGCCAGCAGCCAAGATTTGGACAGGGGACACTACGAGCAGTACTTC. It encodes CASSQDLDRGHYEQYF.

The V and J genes are TRBV7-9 and TRBJ2-5; 8 bases line up with TRBD2. The CDR3 sequence is 16 residues long. Germline CDR1 SEHNR, CDR2 FQNEAQ (reference sequence). V lost 1 base and J lost 4; bases outside the gene matches: 8. The CDR3 loop reads CASSLELGGALETQYF. The CDR3 DNA reads TGTGCCAGCAGCTTAGAGCTCGGGGGGGCATTAGAGACCCAGTACTTC.

The chain's CDR3 is CATSNGEVGEQFF. CDR3 coding DNA: TGTGCCACCAGCAATGGGGAGGTAGGTGAGCAGTTCTTC. The chain couples TRBV15 to TRBJ2-1, with D possibly matching TRBD2 (6 bases). The CDR3 sequence is 13 residues long. Looked up from germline, CDR1 is LNHNV and CDR2 is YYDKDF (reference sequence). Trimming removed 4 bases from V and 9 bases from J, with 13 bases in between. The whole variable domain, remainder taken from reference TRBV15 and TRBJ2-1, is DAMVIQNPRYQVTQFGKPVTLSCSQTLNHNVMYWYQQKSSQAPKLLFHYYDKDFNNEADTPDNFQSRRPNTSFCFLDIRSPGLGDTAMYLCATSNGEVGEQFFGPGTRLTVL.

The chain is built from TRBV5-6 and TRBJ1-6; no clear D. CDR1 SGHDT and CDR2 YYEEEE come from the germline V gene. This CDR3 spans 17 amino acids. V was cut by 0 bases and J by 3 bases, with 13 bases left in between. CDR3 sequence reads: CASSLGETRRYNSPLHF. The CDR3 region has the DNA TGTGCCAGCAGCTTGGGGGAGACAAGGCGCTATAATTCACCCCTCCACTTT.

The chain is built from TRBV7-9 and TRBJ1-1; the match to TRBD1 covers 9 bases. V gave up 5 bases and J gave up 4 bases; unmatched junction bases: 5. The CDR3 runs 14 residues. Germline CDR1 SEHNR, CDR2 FQNEAQ (reference sequence). CDR3 nucleotides: TGTGCCAGCAGCCGGACAGGGGTGAGCACTGAAGCTTTCTTT. Translation gives CASSRTGVSTEAFF.

The chain joins TRBV10-1 to TRBJ2-3; 7 bases map to TRBD2. V lost 4 bases, J lost 6 bases, and 7 bases stayed unmatched. Germline V gene data show CDR1 as WNHNN and CDR2 as SYGVQD (reference sequence). The CDR3 is made up of 14 amino acids. CDR3 bases: TGCGCCAGCAGTGTTGGCGGGAGCGACGATACGCAGTATTTT. Translation gives CASSVGGSDDTQYF.

The CDR3 DNA sequence: TGTGCCAGCAGCCCTAGCGGGAGGGCCGACAATGAGCAGTTCTTC. Translated: CASSPSGRADNEQFF. The chain couples TRBV11-3 to TRBJ2-1; TRBD2 aligns across 12 bases. The CDR3 totals 15 residues. The germline V gene has CDR1 SGHNT and CDR2 YENEEA. V was clipped by 5 bases and J by 5 bases; unmatched bases: 4.

V is TRBV10-3 and J is TRBJ1-3; D is unclear. V lost 6 bases to trimming and J lost 0 bases, with 9 bases between them. CDR3 size: 14 residues. CDR1 ENHRY and CDR2 SYGVKD come from the germline V gene. The CDR3 bases are TGTGCCATCAGGGGCGACATCTCTGGAAACACCATATATTTT. This encodes CAIRGDISGNTIYF.

This chain links TRBV11-2 with TRBJ1-1, with D hard to call. Deletions cut 4 bases from V and 0 bases from J, with 6 bases between. CDR1 is SGHAT and CDR2 is FQNNGV in the germline V gene. CDR3 length: 13 amino acids. The CDR3 here is CASSSHLNTEAFF. CDR3 sequence (DNA): TGTGCCAGCAGCTCCCACCTGAACACTGAAGCTTTCTTT.

The chain recombines TRBV9 with TRBJ1-2; 10 bases are a match to TRBD1. This CDR3 has 15 residues. Germline V gene data show CDR1 as SGDLS and CDR2 as YYNGEE. The J segment lost 8 bases and the V segment lost 2 bases, leaving 9 bases of the junction unmatched. The CDR3 protein is CASSVAGTGERGYTF. The CDR3 DNA follows: TGTGCCAGCAGCGTTGCCGGGACAGGGGAGAGGGGCTACACCTTC.

The genes are TRBV27 and TRBJ2-1; tentatively, D is TRBD2 (7 bases). There are 18 residues in the CDR3. The ends were cut back, 4 bases at V and 4 bases at J, with 23 bases in the middle. The V gene's germline CDR1 is MNHEY and CDR2 SMNVEV (reference sequence). The CDR3 region is CASSSGGSGVTFYNEQFF. The CDR3 DNA reads as TGTGCCAGCAGTTCGGGGGGCAGCGGAGTTACGTTTTACAATGAGCAGTTCTTC.